The 22 T cell receptor beta chains given below trace back to one sample, sequenced in a study of blood T cell repertoires in COVID-19. The data were produced by immunoSEQ multiplex PCR, yet TCRdb's version contains in-frame clones alone and is incomplete. This table has fewer than 500,000 clones, 87% appearing once. Material for sequencing was PBMCs or T cells enriched from blood (not recorded which). The receptors derive from a woman aged 18 to 35 who had recovered from COVID-19.

The V and J genes are TRBV7-8 and TRBJ1-6; 7 nucleotides match TRBD1. The CDR3 runs 18 residues. With V trimmed by 4 bases and J by 8 bases, 17 bases remained unmatched. CDR1 is SGHVS, CDR2 FQNEAQ, per germline. The CDR3 DNA reads as TGTGCCAGCAGCTACACCCCGGGACAGACCCTTCGAGATTCACCCCTCCACTTT. It yields the protein CASSYTPGQTLRDSPLHF.

The chain combines TRBV29-1 with TRBJ1-4, with 10 nucleotides matching TRBD1. This CDR3 is 14 amino acids long. J was trimmed by 6 bases and V by 6 bases; bases with no gene match: 7. Germline V gene sequence: CDR1 SQVTM, CDR2 ANQGSEA. The CDR3 sequence: CSVRGGTGDEKLFF. The CDR3 region has the DNA TGCAGCGTCCGAGGGGGGACAGGGGATGAAAAACTGTTTTTT.

This clone showed up just once. V and J are TRBV5-1 and TRBJ2-2; the D is unclear. The germline CDR1 and CDR2 sequences are SGHRS and YFSETQ. The CDR3 loop spans 14 amino acids. V was pared by 7 bases and J by 3 bases, with 13 bases between. The DNA of the CDR3 is TGCGCCAGCGCTGAACAGTCTCACACCGGGGAGCTGTTTTTT. It is translated as CASAEQSHTGELFF.

The chain recombines TRBV6-5 with TRBJ2-7; 8 nucleotides agree with TRBD1. The V and J ends lost 4 bases and 3 bases, in that order; junction bases with no gene match: 8. Germline lookup yields CDR1 MNHEY and CDR2 SVGAGI. This CDR3 comprises 15 residues. CDR3 residues: CASSSYDRGSYEQYF. CDR3 in DNA: TGTGCCAGCAGTTCCTACGACAGGGGTAGCTACGAGCAGTACTTC.

The chain has TRBV19 and TRBJ1-5; 7 nucleotides line up with TRBD1. The V segment lost 6 bases and the J segment 4 bases; nucleotides outside the gene matches: 6. In germline, CDR1 is LNHDA, CDR2 SQIVND (reference sequence). The CDR3 has 14 amino acids. CDR3 DNA: TGTGCCAGTAGCGGGAGGGGGCTAAATCAGCCCCAGCATTTT. As protein: CASSGRGLNQPQHF.

The V call is TRBV5-4, the J call TRBJ2-7; TRBD1 is a possible D gene (5 bases). Trimming took 2 bases from V and 0 from J, leaving 9 bases between them. The CDR3 sequence is 14 residues long. Looked up from germline, CDR1 is SGHNT and CDR2 is YYREEE (reference sequence). In DNA form, the CDR3 reads TGTGCCAGCAGCTTCACGCAGGGCTCCTACGAGCAGTACTTC. This gives the protein CASSFTQGSYEQYF.

V and J are TRBV5-1 and TRBJ2-1, with 9 bases lining up with TRBD2. Germline CDR1 is SGHRS and CDR2 is YFSETQ. Losses at the gene ends were 0 bases for V and 15 bases for J; bases not matched to a gene: 7. The CDR3 is 13 amino acids. CDR3 loop: CASSLDPSGDGFF. CDR3 nucleotide sequence: TGCGCCAGCAGCTTGGACCCTAGCGGGGATGGGTTCTTC.

This rearrangement joins TRBV2 to TRBJ1-2, with a possible D match to TRBD1 (6 bases). From germline, CDR1 is SNHLY and CDR2 FYNNEI. V shed 2 bases and J shed 8 bases, with 24 bases lying between them. The CDR3 runs 17 residues. The CDR3 loop reads CASSETLKRTALGGYTF. DNA of the CDR3: TGTGCCAGCAGTGAAACCCTCAAACGGACAGCCCTTGGAGGCTACACCTTC.

V is TRBV5-1 and J is TRBJ2-3, with D possibly TRBD2 on 7 matching bases. V lost 6 bases, J lost 1 base, and 18 bases lay in between. Germline lookup yields CDR1 SGHRS and CDR2 YFSETQ. The CDR3 covers 16 residues. The CDR3 loop reads CASTYGRGGGTDTQYF. In nucleotides, the CDR3 is TGCGCCAGCACCTATGGTCGCGGGGGCGGCACAGATACGCAGTATTTT.

This clone was detected only a few times. This chain connects TRBV2 to TRBJ1-5, with 8 bases aligning to TRBD1. Germline values: CDR1 SNHLY, CDR2 FYNNEI. The CDR3 extends over 14 amino acids. V gave up 6 bases and J gave up 6 bases; unmatched junction bases: 7. The CDR3 bases are TGTGCCAGCAGGGCAGGACAGGGAGGTCAGCCCCAGCATTTT. Encoded protein: CASRAGQGGQPQHF.

The chain is built from TRBV5-1 and TRBJ2-7, with 7 bases that match TRBD1. The germline gives CDR1 SGHRS, CDR2 YFSETQ. This CDR3 contains 14 residues. V lost 0 bases to trimming and J lost 2 bases; unmatched junction nucleotides: 2. CDR3: CASSLAGGPYEQYF. DNA for the CDR3: TGCGCCAGCAGCTTGGCAGGGGGTCCCTACGAGCAGTACTTC.

This chain joins TRBV14 and TRBJ2-1; 7 bases match TRBD1. The CDR3 contains 15 residues. CDR1 and CDR2 from the germline V gene are SGHDN and FVKESK. V shed 4 bases, J shed 3 bases, and the junction held 6 bases outside the gene matches. Here the CDR3 reads CASSPWTGHYNEQFF. As DNA, the CDR3 is TGTGCCAGCAGCCCCTGGACAGGCCACTACAATGAGCAGTTCTTC. The whole variable domain, filled in from reference TRBV14 and TRBJ2-1, reads EAGVTQFPSHSVIEKGQTVTLRCDPISGHDNLYWYRRVMGKEIKFLLHFVKESKQDESGMPNNRFLAERTGGTYSTLKVQPAELEDSGVYFCASSPWTGHYNEQFFGPGTRLTVL.

This chain connects TRBV2 to TRBJ2-5; TRBD2 matches 9 bases. The germline CDR1 and CDR2 sequences are SNHLY and FYNNEI. V dropped 4 bases and J dropped 0; count of bases not matched to a gene: 6. CDR3 length equals 16 residues. The chain's CDR3 is CASSGLAGSYQETQYF. CDR3 nucleotides: TGTGCCAGCAGTGGCCTAGCGGGGTCGTACCAAGAGACCCAGTACTTC.

The rearrangement links TRBV7-2 to TRBJ1-5, with 8 bases lining up with TRBD1. The CDR3 is 14 residues long. Trimming cost V 6 bases and J 6 bases; bases outside gene matches: 7. CDR1 and CDR2 from the germline V gene are SGHTA and FQGNSA. CDR3 DNA sequence: TGTGCCAGCAGTTCGGACAGGGAGGGTCAGCCCCAGCATTTT. Protein: CASSSDREGQPQHF.

A few counts support this clone. The V and J genes are TRBV7-6 and TRBJ1-5, with D unclear. CDR1 and CDR2 from the germline V gene are SGHVS and FNYEAQ. The CDR3 consists of 15 residues. V lost 1 base and J 0 bases, leaving 7 bases between the germline ends. The CDR3 DNA follows: TGTGCCAGCAGCTTAGACCCGGGTAGCAATCAGCCCCAGCATTTT. It translates to CASSLDPGSNQPQHF.

V and J are TRBV19 and TRBJ1-1; 12 bases match TRBD1. This CDR3 contains 15 residues. Germline values: CDR1 LNHDA, CDR2 SQIVND (reference sequence). Germline trimming cut 4 bases from V and 13 bases from J; bases unmatched to any gene: 13. The CDR3 spells CASSTAGTGGWGDFF. The CDR3 DNA follows: TGTGCCAGTAGTACCGCAGGGACAGGGGGCTGGGGAGATTTCTTT.

V and J are TRBV5-1 and TRBJ2-7; D may be TRBD2 (6 bases). This CDR3 comprises 16 residues. Per the germline V gene, CDR1 is SGHRS and CDR2 is YFSETQ. The V end was cut by 4 bases, the J end by 0 bases, with 17 bases between. The CDR3 DNA reads as TGCGCCAGCAGCCCCACCGGGACTCAATACTCCTACGAGCAGTACTTC. Its translation: CASSPTGTQYSYEQYF.

CDR3 loop: CATSLGDRYGYTF. The CDR3 DNA follows: TGTGCCACTTCCCTGGGGGACAGGTATGGCTACACCTTC. The chain joins TRBV28 to TRBJ1-2; 8 bases fit TRBD1. The CDR3 totals 13 residues. The junction had 9 bases not matched to a gene; V was cut back by 10 bases and J by 5 bases. From germline, CDR1 is MDHEN and CDR2 SYDVKM.

V usage is TRBV2 and J usage is TRBJ2-2; 11 nucleotides match TRBD1. Germline V CDR1 and CDR2: SNHLY, FYNNEI. The V gene end was trimmed by 7 bases and the J gene end by 6 bases; junction bases not matched to a gene: 7. This CDR3 is built from 15 residues. The CDR3 nucleotides read TGTGCCAGCACCACCGGGGACAGGGGGTCCGGGGAGCTGTTTTTT. Protein sequence: CASTTGDRGSGELFF.

The chain carries TRBV6-5 and TRBJ2-1; 11 nucleotides align to TRBD2. Germline CDR1 reads MNHEY; CDR2 reads SVGAGI. J was trimmed by 5 bases and V by 6 bases; bases with no gene match: 6. The CDR3 is 15 residues long. The CDR3 loop reads CASSTSGGPDNEQFF. The CDR3 DNA follows: TGTGCCAGCAGCACTAGCGGGGGTCCTGACAATGAGCAGTTCTTC.

Of note for this clone: One end of the junction fails to match germline, which may point to a read error. The chain employs TRBV28 and TRBJ2-7; D possibly matches TRBD1 or TRBD2 (7 bases each). CDR1 MDHEN and CDR2 SYDVKM come from the germline V gene. The CDR3 extends over 10 amino acids. CDR3: CPRGGNEQYF. The CDR3 coding sequence is TGTCCCAGGGGGGGGAACGAGCAGTACTTC.

The gene calls are TRBV4-1 and TRBJ2-1; 12 bases align to TRBD2. The CDR3 length is 18 residues. Germline assignment: CDR1 MGHRA and CDR2 YSYEKL. J gave up 6 bases and V 0 bases, and 9 bases lay outside the gene matches. The CDR3 here is CASSQDWLAGGPLNEQFF. CDR3 nucleotide sequence: TGCGCCAGCAGCCAAGATTGGCTAGCGGGGGGGCCTCTCAATGAGCAGTTCTTC.